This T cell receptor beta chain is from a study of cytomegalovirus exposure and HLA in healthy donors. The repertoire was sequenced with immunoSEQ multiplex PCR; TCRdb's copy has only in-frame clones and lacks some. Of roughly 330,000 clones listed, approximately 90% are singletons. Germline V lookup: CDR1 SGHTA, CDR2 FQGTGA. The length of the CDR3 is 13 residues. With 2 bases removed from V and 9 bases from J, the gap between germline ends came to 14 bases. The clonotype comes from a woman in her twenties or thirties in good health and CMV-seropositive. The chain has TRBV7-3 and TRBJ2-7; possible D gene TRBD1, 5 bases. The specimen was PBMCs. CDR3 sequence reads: CASSLSPPGPQYF. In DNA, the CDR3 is TGTGCCAGCAGCTTATCACCTCCAGGGCCGCAGTACTTC.